The 6 T cell receptor beta chains in this list originate from one sample, sequenced in a study of blood T cell repertoires in COVID-19. Sequenced by immunoSEQ multiplex PCR; TCRdb stores in-frame clones only, minus some. The data contain under 350,000 clones, about 83% of them singletons. The sample consisted of peripheral blood. The receptor set was obtained from a woman aged 45 to 65 who had recovered from COVID-19.

CDR3 sequence (DNA): TGTGCCAGCAGTTTAACAGGGGAGGAATCGCTGGATGAAAAACTGTTTTTT. Its translation: CASSLTGEESLDEKLFF. The chain carries TRBV28 and TRBJ1-4; the match to TRBD1 covers 7 bases. The trim removed 2 bases at V and 6 bases at J, leaving 12 bases unmatched. The CDR3 extends over 17 amino acids. Germline CDR1 MDHEN, CDR2 SYDVKM.

The chain employs TRBV4-1 and TRBJ2-1; 14 bases fit TRBD2. This CDR3 comprises 16 residues. Germline V gene sequence: CDR1 MGHRA, CDR2 YSYEKL. V lost 4 bases to trimming and J lost 7 bases; unmatched junction nucleotides: 6. The CDR3 here is CASSPSRTSGGNEQFF. Here the CDR3 DNA reads TGCGCCAGCAGCCCAAGCCGGACTAGCGGGGGGAATGAGCAGTTCTTC.

This chain joins TRBV9 and TRBJ1-3, with 10 positions matching TRBD1. This CDR3 comprises 15 residues. V was pared by 3 bases and J by 4 bases, with 4 bases of the junction left unmatched. In germline, CDR1 is SGDLS, CDR2 YYNGEE. CDR3 coding DNA: TGTGCCAGCAGCGCCTCGGGACAGGGGGGAAACACCATATATTTT. Its protein is CASSASGQGGNTIYF.

The CDR3 loop is CASSQVGQGFATNEKLFF. The CDR3 region has the DNA TGTGCCAGCAGCCAAGTGGGACAGGGTTTTGCAACTAATGAAAAACTGTTTTTT. The chain carries TRBV3-1 (or the pseudogene TRBV3-2) and TRBJ1-4, with 9 bases that match TRBD1. Trimming took 1 base from V and 0 from J; bases not matched to a gene: 6. This CDR3 has 18 residues. Germline loops: CDR1 LGHDT, CDR2 YNNKEL (reference sequence).

V usage is TRBV9 and J usage is TRBJ1-4, with D possibly matching TRBD1 (6 bases). Trimming removed 4 bases from V and 6 bases from J, with 16 bases in between. The germline V gene has CDR1 SGDLS and CDR2 YYNGEE. The CDR3 loop spans 15 amino acids. The DNA of the CDR3 is TGTGCCAGCAGCCCCCGAGGGGGGGCGTATGAAAAACTGTTTTTT. Translation: CASSPRGGAYEKLFF.

The genes are TRBV28 and TRBJ2-7; TRBD2 matches at 12 bases. The CDR3 is 15 amino acids. V was pared by 2 bases and J by 5 bases, with 4 bases of the junction left unmatched. Germline values: CDR1 MDHEN, CDR2 SYDVKM. The CDR3 DNA is TGTGCCAGCAGTTTACTAGCGGGGGGGCGGCACGAGCAGTACTTC. It specifies CASSLLAGGRHEQYF.